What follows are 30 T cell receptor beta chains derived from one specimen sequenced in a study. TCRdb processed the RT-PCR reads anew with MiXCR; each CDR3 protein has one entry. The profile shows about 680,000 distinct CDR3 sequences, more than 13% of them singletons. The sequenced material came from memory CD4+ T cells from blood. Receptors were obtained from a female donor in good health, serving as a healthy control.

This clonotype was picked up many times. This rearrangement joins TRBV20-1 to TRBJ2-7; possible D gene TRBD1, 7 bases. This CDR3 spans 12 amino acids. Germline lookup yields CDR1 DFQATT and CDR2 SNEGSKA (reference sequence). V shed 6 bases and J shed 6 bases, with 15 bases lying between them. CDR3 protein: CSAQGGGREQYF. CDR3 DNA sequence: TGCAGTGCCCAGGGGGGTGGGCGCGAGCAGTACTTC.

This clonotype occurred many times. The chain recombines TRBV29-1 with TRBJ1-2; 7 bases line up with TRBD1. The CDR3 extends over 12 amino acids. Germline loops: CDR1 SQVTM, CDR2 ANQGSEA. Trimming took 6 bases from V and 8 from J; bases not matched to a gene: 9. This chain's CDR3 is CSVAPGGEGYTF. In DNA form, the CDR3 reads TGCAGCGTGGCCCCAGGGGGGGAAGGCTACACCTTC. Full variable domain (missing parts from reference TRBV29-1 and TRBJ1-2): SAVISQKPSRDICQRGTSLTIQCQVDSQVTMMFWYRQQPGQSLTLIATANQGSEATYESGFVIDKFPISRPNLTFSTLTVSNMSPEDSSIYLCSVAPGGEGYTFGSGTRLTVV.

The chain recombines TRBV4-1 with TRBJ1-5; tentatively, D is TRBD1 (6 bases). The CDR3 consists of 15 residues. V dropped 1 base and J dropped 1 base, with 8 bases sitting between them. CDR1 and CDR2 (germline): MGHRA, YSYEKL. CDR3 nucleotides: TGCGCCAGCAGCCAAGCGGACAGAAGCAATCAGCCCCAGCATTTT. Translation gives CASSQADRSNQPQHF.

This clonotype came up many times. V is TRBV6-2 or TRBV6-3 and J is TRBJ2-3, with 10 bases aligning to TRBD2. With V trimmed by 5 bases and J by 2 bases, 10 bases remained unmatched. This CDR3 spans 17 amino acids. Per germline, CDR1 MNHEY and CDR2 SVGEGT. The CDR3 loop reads CASSTQRLAGTTDTQYF. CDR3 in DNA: TGTGCCAGCAGTACACAGAGACTAGCGGGCACCACAGATACGCAGTATTTT.

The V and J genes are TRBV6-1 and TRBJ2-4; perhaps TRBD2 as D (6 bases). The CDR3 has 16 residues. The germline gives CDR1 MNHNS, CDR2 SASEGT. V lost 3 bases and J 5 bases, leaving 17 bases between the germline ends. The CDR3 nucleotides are TGTGCCAGCAGTGAGTCCGGGAGTACCGGCCAAAACATTCAGTACTTC. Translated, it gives CASSESGSTGQNIQYF.

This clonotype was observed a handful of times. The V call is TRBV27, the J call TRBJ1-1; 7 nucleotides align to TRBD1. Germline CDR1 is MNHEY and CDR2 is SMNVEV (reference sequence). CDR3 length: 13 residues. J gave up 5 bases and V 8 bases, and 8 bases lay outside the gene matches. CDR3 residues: CASWRTGETEAFF. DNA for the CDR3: TGTGCCAGCTGGCGGACAGGAGAAACTGAAGCTTTCTTT.

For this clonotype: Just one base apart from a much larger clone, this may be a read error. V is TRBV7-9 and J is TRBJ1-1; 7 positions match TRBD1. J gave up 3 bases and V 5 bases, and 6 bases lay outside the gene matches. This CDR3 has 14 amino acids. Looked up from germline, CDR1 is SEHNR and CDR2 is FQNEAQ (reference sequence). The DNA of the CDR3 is TGTGCCAGCAGCACACAGGGGACTGACACTGAAGCTTTCTTT. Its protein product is CASSTQGTDTEAFF.

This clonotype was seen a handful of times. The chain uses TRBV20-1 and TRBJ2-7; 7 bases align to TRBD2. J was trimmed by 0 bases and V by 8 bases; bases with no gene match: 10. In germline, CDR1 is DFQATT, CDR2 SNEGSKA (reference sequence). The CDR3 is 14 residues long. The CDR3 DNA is TGCAGTCCACCCCGGCGGGGGAGCTCCTACGAGCAGTACTTC. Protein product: CSPPRRGSSYEQYF.

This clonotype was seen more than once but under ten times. CDR3 in amino acids: CAISDFKDRVNQPQHF. The CDR3 DNA follows: TGTGCCATCAGTGATTTTAAGGACAGGGTAAATCAGCCCCAGCATTTT. This chain uses TRBV10-3 with TRBJ1-5; TRBD1 aligns across 8 bases. CDR1 and CDR2 (germline): ENHRY, SYGVKD. The length of the CDR3 is 16 residues. V lost 3 bases and J lost 4; bases outside the gene matches: 8.

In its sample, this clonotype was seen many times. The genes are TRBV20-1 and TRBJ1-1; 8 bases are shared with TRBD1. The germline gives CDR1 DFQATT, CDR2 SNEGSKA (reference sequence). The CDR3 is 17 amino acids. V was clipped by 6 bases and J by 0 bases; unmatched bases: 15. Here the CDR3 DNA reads TGCAGTGCGACACGCCCGGACAGGGTCTCTATGAACACTGAAGCTTTCTTT. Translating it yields CSATRPDRVSMNTEAFF.

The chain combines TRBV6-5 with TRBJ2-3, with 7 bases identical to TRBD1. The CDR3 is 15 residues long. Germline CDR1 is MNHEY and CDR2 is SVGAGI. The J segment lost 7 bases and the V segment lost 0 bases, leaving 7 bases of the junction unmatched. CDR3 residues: CASSYSKGALNTQYF. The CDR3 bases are TGTGCCAGCAGTTACTCGAAGGGGGCCCTAAATACGCAGTATTTT.

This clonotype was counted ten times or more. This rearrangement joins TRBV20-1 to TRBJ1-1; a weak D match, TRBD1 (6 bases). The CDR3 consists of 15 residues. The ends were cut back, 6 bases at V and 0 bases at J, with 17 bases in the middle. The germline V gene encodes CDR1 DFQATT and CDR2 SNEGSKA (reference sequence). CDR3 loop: CSAFPGTRMNTEAFF. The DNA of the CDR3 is TGCAGTGCCTTCCCCGGGACAAGAATGAACACTGAAGCTTTCTTT.

CDR3: CSAREEGTGRSINTGELFF. In DNA form, the CDR3 reads TGCAGTGCTAGAGAGGAAGGGACAGGGAGGAGTATCAACACCGGGGAGCTGTTTTTT. The rearrangement uses TRBV20-1 and TRBJ2-2; 9 nucleotides align to TRBD1. Germline V gene sequence: CDR1 DFQATT, CDR2 SNEGSKA (reference sequence). This CDR3 is built from 19 residues. V gave up 0 bases and J gave up 2 bases; unmatched junction bases: 13.

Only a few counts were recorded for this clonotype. For the CDR3, the DNA is TGTGCCAGCAGCCGACAGGGGGCGCAAGAGCAGTACTTC. Translated, it gives CASSRQGAQEQYF. V gene TRBV7-2 combines with J gene TRBJ2-7, with 10 positions matching TRBD1. Losses at the gene ends were 5 bases for V and 7 bases for J; bases not matched to a gene: 5. Per germline, CDR1 SGHTA and CDR2 FQGNSA. The CDR3 consists of 13 residues.

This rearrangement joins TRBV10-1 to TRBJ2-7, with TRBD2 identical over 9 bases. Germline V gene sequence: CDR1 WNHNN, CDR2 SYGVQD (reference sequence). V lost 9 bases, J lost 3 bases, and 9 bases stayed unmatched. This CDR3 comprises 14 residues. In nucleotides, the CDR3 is TGCGCCAGTCCAGATAGCGGGAGACTCTACGAGCAGTACTTC. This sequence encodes CASPDSGRLYEQYF.

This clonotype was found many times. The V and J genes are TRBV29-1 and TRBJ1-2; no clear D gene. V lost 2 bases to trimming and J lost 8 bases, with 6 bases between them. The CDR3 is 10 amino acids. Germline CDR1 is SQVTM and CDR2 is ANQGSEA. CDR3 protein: CSVESRGYTF. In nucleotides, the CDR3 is TGCAGCGTTGAATCCAGGGGCTACACCTTC.

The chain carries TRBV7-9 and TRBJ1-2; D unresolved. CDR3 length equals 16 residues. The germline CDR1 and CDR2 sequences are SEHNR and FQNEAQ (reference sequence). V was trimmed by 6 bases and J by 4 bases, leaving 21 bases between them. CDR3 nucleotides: TGTGCCAGCAGTTCTGAATCCGGGTCTTTCTCCTATGGCTACACCTTC. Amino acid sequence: CASSSESGSFSYGYTF.

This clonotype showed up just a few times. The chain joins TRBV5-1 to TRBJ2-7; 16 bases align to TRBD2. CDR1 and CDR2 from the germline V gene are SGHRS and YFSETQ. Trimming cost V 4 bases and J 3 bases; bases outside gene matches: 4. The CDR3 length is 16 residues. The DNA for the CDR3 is TGCGCCAGCAGCCCGGGACTAGCGGGAGGGGACTACGAGCAGTACTTC. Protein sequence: CASSPGLAGGDYEQYF.

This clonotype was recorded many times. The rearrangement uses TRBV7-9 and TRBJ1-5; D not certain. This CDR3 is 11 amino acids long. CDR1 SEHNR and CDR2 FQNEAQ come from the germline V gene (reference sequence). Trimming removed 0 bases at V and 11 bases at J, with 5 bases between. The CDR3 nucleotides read TGTGCCAGCAGCTTAGCCGGAGCCCAGCATTTT. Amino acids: CASSLAGAQHF.

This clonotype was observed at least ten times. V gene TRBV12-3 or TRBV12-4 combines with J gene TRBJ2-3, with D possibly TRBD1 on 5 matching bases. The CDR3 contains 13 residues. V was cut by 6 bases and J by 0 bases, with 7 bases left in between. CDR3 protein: CASRTASTDTQYF. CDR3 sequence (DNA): TGTGCCAGCAGGACAGCTAGCACAGATACGCAGTATTTT.

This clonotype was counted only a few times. CDR3 in amino acids: CASRFTNSPLHF. In nucleotides, the CDR3 is TGTGCCAGCAGGTTCACCAATTCACCCCTCCACTTT. This chain connects TRBV28 to TRBJ1-6; no clear D. CDR3 length: 12 amino acids. The V gene lost 6 bases and the J gene lost 7 bases, with 7 bases spanning the gap. Germline V lookup: CDR1 MDHEN, CDR2 SYDVKM.

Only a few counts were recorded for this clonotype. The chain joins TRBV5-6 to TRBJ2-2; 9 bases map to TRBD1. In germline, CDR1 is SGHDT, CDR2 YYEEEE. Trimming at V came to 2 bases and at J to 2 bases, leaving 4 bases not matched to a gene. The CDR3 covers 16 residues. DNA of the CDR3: TGTGCCAGCAGCTTATGGGACAGGGCTAACACCGGGGAGCTGTTTTTT. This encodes CASSLWDRANTGELFF.

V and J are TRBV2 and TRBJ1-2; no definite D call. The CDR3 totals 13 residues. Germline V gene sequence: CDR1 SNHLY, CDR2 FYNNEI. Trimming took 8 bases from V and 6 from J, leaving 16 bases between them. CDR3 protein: CASARGGADGYTF. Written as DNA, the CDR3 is TGTGCCAGCGCTCGGGGTGGAGCTGATGGCTACACCTTC.

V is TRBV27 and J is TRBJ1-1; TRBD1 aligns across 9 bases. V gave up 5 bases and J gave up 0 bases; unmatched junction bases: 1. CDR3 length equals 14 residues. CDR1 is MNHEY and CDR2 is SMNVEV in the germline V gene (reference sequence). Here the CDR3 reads CASSTGGMNTEAFF. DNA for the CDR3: TGTGCCAGCAGTACAGGGGGCATGAACACTGAAGCTTTCTTT.

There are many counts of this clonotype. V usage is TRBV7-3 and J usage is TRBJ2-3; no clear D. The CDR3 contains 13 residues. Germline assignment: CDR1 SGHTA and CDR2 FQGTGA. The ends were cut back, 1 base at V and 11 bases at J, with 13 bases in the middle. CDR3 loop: CASSLNSDSQQYF. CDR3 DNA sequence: TGTGCCAGCAGCTTAAATAGTGACTCACAGCAGTATTTT.

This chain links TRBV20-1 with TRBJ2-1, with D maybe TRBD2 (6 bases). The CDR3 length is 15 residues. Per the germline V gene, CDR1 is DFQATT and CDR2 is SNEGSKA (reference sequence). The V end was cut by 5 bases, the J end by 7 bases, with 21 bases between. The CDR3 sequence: CSAQIAAKGLNEQFF. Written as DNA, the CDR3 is TGCAGTGCTCAAATAGCGGCTAAAGGTCTAAATGAGCAGTTCTTC.

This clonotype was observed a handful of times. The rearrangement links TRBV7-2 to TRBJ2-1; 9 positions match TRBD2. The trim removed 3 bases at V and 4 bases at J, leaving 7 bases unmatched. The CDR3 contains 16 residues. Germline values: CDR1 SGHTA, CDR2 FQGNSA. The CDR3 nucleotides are TGTGCCAGCAGCTTGAATAGCGGGAGCGATTACAATGAGCAGTTCTTC. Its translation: CASSLNSGSDYNEQFF.

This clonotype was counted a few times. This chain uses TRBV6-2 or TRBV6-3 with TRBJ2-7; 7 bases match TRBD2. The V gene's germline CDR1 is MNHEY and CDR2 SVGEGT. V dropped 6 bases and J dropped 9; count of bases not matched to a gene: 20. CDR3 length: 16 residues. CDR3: CASSLSEERGSVLQYF. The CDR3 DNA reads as TGTGCCAGCAGCCTGAGTGAGGAGCGGGGCTCAGTTCTGCAGTACTTC.

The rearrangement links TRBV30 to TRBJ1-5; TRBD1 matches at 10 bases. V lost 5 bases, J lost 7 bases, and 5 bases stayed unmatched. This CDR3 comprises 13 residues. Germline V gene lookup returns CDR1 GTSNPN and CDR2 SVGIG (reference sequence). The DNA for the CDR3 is TGTGCCTGGGGGGGGACAGGGGTCCAGCCCCAGCATTTT. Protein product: CAWGGTGVQPQHF.

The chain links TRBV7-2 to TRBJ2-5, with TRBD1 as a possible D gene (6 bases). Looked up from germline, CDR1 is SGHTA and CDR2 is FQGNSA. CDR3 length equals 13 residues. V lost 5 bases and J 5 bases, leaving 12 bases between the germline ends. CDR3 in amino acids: CASSMTGRETQYF. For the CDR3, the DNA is TGTGCCAGCAGCATGACAGGACGGGAGACCCAGTACTTC.